These 29 T cell receptor beta chains were all obtained from the same sample, sequenced in a study of breast tumors, draining lymph nodes, adjacent tissues. Samples came from axillary lymph nodes draining the breast cancer. TCRdb redid the calling of the multiplex PCR reads with MiXCR, one entry per CDR3 protein. The data show some 120,000 distinct CDR3 sequences, 20% to 25% seen once. The sequencing input was axillary lymph node tissue. Every receptor here comes from a female donor with breast cancer. Some clones in this sample may be carry-over from other donors' samples.

This clonotype was picked up many times. The chain combines TRBV6-6 with TRBJ2-3, with TRBD1 as a possible D gene (5 bases). Germline V gives CDR1 MNHNY, CDR2 SVGAGI (reference sequence). V was trimmed by 3 bases and J by 7 bases, leaving 14 bases between them. The CDR3 has 14 amino acids. CDR3 in amino acids: CASSYGAGSNTQYF. The CDR3 nucleotides read TGTGCCAGCAGTTATGGGGCAGGTTCGAATACGCAGTATTTT.

This clonotype showed up just a few times. The chain couples TRBV28 to TRBJ2-2, with D perhaps TRBD1 (6 bases). Between the trimmed V and J ends, which lost 4 bases and 5 bases, there was a span of 8 bases. This CDR3 is 13 amino acids long. Per the germline V gene, CDR1 is MDHEN and CDR2 is SYDVKM. CDR3 sequence reads: CASSSQGTGELFF. Written as DNA, the CDR3 is TGTGCCAGCAGTTCACAGGGTACCGGGGAGCTGTTTTTT.

Turning to this clonotype: This may arise from a read error, as a much more abundant clone is one base away. This chain uses TRBV30 with TRBJ2-7, with TRBD2 identical over 11 bases. The CDR3 contains 14 residues. The germline V gene has CDR1 GTSNPN and CDR2 SVGIG (reference sequence). Losses at the gene ends were 8 bases for V and 4 bases for J; bases not matched to a gene: 10. This chain's CDR3 is CARKLAGGGYEQYF. The DNA for the CDR3 is TGTGCCCGGAAGCTAGCGGGAGGAGGATACGAGCAGTACTTC.

This clonotype occurred many times. This CDR3 is CASSPPVSGSDEQYF. The CDR3 nucleotides read TGTGCCAGCTCACCACCGGTTAGCGGGAGTGACGAGCAGTACTTC. The chain joins TRBV18 to TRBJ2-7, with 9 nucleotides matching TRBD2. The CDR3 has 15 residues. After removal of 0 bases from V and 5 bases from J, the junction contained 5 bases not matched to a gene. Germline V gives CDR1 KGHSH, CDR2 LQKENI.

This clonotype occurred many times. The rearrangement links TRBV4-1 to TRBJ2-7; the D is unclear. This CDR3 spans 14 amino acids. The V and J ends lost 5 bases and 0 bases respectively, with 11 bases between them. CDR1 is MGHRA and CDR2 is YSYEKL in the germline V gene. The CDR3 nucleotides are TGCGCCAGCAGCTCCCGGCTAAGCTCCTACGAGCAGTACTTC. As protein: CASSSRLSSYEQYF.

Remarks on this clonotype: Because it lacks the conserved phenylalanine or tryptophan at the end, this CDR3 is likely a read error. V gene TRBV28 combines with J gene TRBJ1-5, with TRBD1 as a possible D gene (6 bases). The germline CDR1 and CDR2 sequences are MDHEN and SYDVKM. The CDR3 length is 17 residues. V gave up 6 bases and J gave up 0 bases, with 18 bases separating them. CDR3 loop: CASSYPEGGDSNQPQHL. The CDR3 DNA sequence: TGTGCCAGCAGCTACCCCGAGGGGGGGGATAGCAATCAGCCCCAGCATTTA.

Turning to this clonotype: A much larger clone lies a single base off, so this may be a read error. The chain joins TRBV6-2 or TRBV6-3 to TRBJ2-7, with 13 bases fitting TRBD2. V lost 6 bases, J lost 6 bases, and 5 bases stayed unmatched. Germline CDR1 reads MNHEY; CDR2 reads SVGEGT. The CDR3 totals 14 residues. The CDR3 DNA reads as TGTGCCAGCAGAAGACTAGCGGGAGGCCGCGAGCAGTACTTC. Translation: CASRRLAGGREQYF.

This clonotype was detected ten times or more. This rearrangement joins TRBV10-3 to TRBJ2-2; D unresolved. The V end was cut by 7 bases, the J end by 1 base, with 7 bases between. CDR1 and CDR2 from the germline V gene are ENHRY and SYGVKD. The CDR3 length is 13 residues. The CDR3 coding sequence is TGTGCCATCAAGGGCGGGAACACCGGGGAGCTGTTTTTT. Its translation: CAIKGGNTGELFF.

As for this clonotype: A much larger clone lies one base from this, so it may be a read error. The chain is built from TRBV5-1 and TRBJ2-1, with TRBD2 identical over 13 bases. The CDR3 consists of 17 residues. The germline CDR1 and CDR2 sequences are SGHRS and YFSETQ. CDR3 loop: CTSSSTSGRAEGNEQFF. DNA for the CDR3: TGCACCAGCAGCTCTACTAGCGGGAGGGCCGAGGGTAATGAGCAGTTCTTC.

The table lists this clonotype with many counts. The chain has TRBV20-1 and TRBJ2-7, with TRBD1 as a possible D gene (6 bases). Germline CDR1 DFQATT, CDR2 SNEGSKA (reference sequence). The CDR3 has 12 amino acids. V shed 3 bases and J shed 3 bases, with 9 bases lying between them. The CDR3 DNA follows: TGCAGTGCTAGGGGGACACACTACGAGCAGTACTTC. It yields the protein CSARGTHYEQYF.

This clonotype was observed a handful of times. This chain connects TRBV6-6 to TRBJ1-4; no firm D call. CDR1 and CDR2 (germline): MNHNY, SVGAGI (reference sequence). Trimming stripped 0 bases from V and 5 bases from J, with 4 bases between. This CDR3 has 13 residues. CDR3 sequence reads: CASSYSENEKLFF. In DNA form, the CDR3 reads TGTGCCAGCAGTTACTCCGAAAATGAAAAACTGTTTTTT.

On this clonotype: At one of its ends the junction is not consistent with the germline gene, which may arise from a read error. The chain combines TRBV11-1 with TRBJ2-5, with 8 bases that match TRBD2. The germline gives CDR1 SGHAT, CDR2 FQDESV (reference sequence). CDR3 size: 22 residues. CDR3 sequence reads: CASSLAWGDWETSGGNQETQHF. The DNA for the CDR3 is TGTGCCAGCAGCTTAGCGTGGGGGGATTGGGAAACTAGCGGAGGGAACCAAGAGACCCAGCACTTC. Looking up the rest from reference TRBV11-1 and TRBJ2-5 gives the full variable domain: EAEVAQSPRYKITEKSQAVAFWCDPISGHATLYWYRQILGQGPELLVQFQDESVVDDSQLPKDRFSAERLKGVDSTLKIQPAELGDSAMYLCASSLAWGDWETSGGNQETQHFGPGTRLLVL.

This clonotype was seen ten or more times. The chain couples TRBV28 to TRBJ2-7; no reliable D call. Germline CDR1 and CDR2: MDHEN and SYDVKM. The ends were cut back, 6 bases at V and 0 bases at J, with 6 bases in the middle. The CDR3 consists of 12 residues. The CDR3 sequence is CASSDTSYEQYF. The CDR3 DNA reads TGTGCCAGCAGCGACACCTCCTACGAGCAGTACTTC.

Many counts were recorded for this clonotype. The chain has TRBV5-1 and TRBJ2-1, with no clear D. CDR3 size: 14 residues. CDR1 is SGHRS, CDR2 YFSETQ, per germline. V gave up 4 bases and J gave up 0 bases, with 8 bases separating them. CDR3 nucleotides: TGCGCCAGCAGCCCGGACGGCTCCTACAATGAGCAGTTCTTC. Translated: CASSPDGSYNEQFF.

There are many counts of this clonotype. This rearrangement joins TRBV28 to TRBJ2-7, with 12 nucleotides matching TRBD2. Trimming took 5 bases from V and 6 from J; bases not matched to a gene: 8. This CDR3 has 15 amino acids. From germline, CDR1 is MDHEN and CDR2 SYDVKM. In DNA, the CDR3 is TGTGCCAGCAGTCCTCTAGCGGGAGGGCCTGTCGAGCAGTACTTC. Translation gives CASSPLAGGPVEQYF.

This clonotype was counted many times. The chain links TRBV12-3 or TRBV12-4 to TRBJ2-1, with 10 bases matching TRBD2. J gave up 0 bases and V 5 bases, and 4 bases lay outside the gene matches. The CDR3 has 16 amino acids. The CDR3 spells CASSVASGSSYNEQFF. The CDR3 DNA reads as TGTGCCAGCAGTGTGGCTAGCGGGAGCTCCTACAATGAGCAGTTCTTC.

This clonotype has a count of ten or more. This sequence joins TRBV2 and TRBJ2-3; the D gene is possibly TRBD1 (6 bases). V was shortened by 5 bases and J by 4 bases, with 13 bases between the two germline ends. The CDR3 runs to 14 residues. Germline V gene data show CDR1 as SNHLY and CDR2 as FYNNEI. CDR3 bases: TGTGCCAGCAGTCAACAGGGTTTACCAGATACGCAGTATTTT. This translates into CASSQQGLPDTQYF.

This clonotype was observed a handful of times. This likely comes from a read error, as the CDR3 has no conserved phenylalanine or tryptophan at its end. The chain combines TRBV5-4 with TRBJ2-1; 8 bases are a match to TRBD2. V gave up 1 base and J gave up 5 bases; unmatched junction bases: 11. CDR3 size: 17 residues. Germline CDR1 SGHNT, CDR2 YYREEE (reference sequence). Here the CDR3 reads CASSLTSGSPPHNEQFI. CDR3 DNA sequence: TGTGCCAGCAGCTTGACTAGCGGTTCCCCCCCCCACAATGAGCAGTTCATC.

At least ten counts were recorded for this clonotype. The gene calls are TRBV6-6 and TRBJ2-3; D is undetermined. The CDR3 spans 14 residues. V was clipped by 2 bases and J by 4 bases, with 10 bases between them. In germline, CDR1 is MNHNY, CDR2 SVGAGI (reference sequence). The CDR3 DNA reads TGTGCCAGCAGTTACCCCCCCAGTTCAGATACGCAGTATTTT. It is translated as CASSYPPSSDTQYF.

This clonotype has at least ten counts. The V call is TRBV7-2, the J call TRBJ2-1; TRBD1 or TRBD2 may be the D gene (7 bases each). This CDR3 has 16 residues. From germline, CDR1 is SGHTA and CDR2 FQGNSA. Trimming left V 0 bases short and J 7 bases short, with 16 bases between. CDR3 DNA sequence: TGTGCCAGCAGCTTAGCGCCCCAGCGGGACAGTAATGAGCAGTTCTTC. Amino acid sequence: CASSLAPQRDSNEQFF. Filled out from reference TRBV7-2 and TRBJ2-1, the complete variable domain reads GAGVSQSPSNKVTEKGKDVELRCDPISGHTALYWYRQSLGQGLEFLIYFQGNSAPDKSGLPSDRFSAERTGGSVSTLTIQRTQQEDSAVYLCASSLAPQRDSNEQFFGPGTRLTVL.

CDR3 region: CSAQRFSNQPQHF. DNA for the CDR3: TGCAGTGCCCAACGTTTTAGCAATCAGCCCCAGCATTTT. J is TRBJ1-5 and V is TRBV20-1; D uncertain. In germline, CDR1 is DFQATT, CDR2 SNEGSKA (reference sequence). V lost 6 bases and J 0 bases, leaving 9 bases between the germline ends. This CDR3 comprises 13 residues.

This clonotype was found many times. This chain connects TRBV20-1 to TRBJ1-5; 8 bases fit TRBD1. The V gene's germline CDR1 is DFQATT and CDR2 SNEGSKA (reference sequence). The CDR3 covers 15 residues. Trimming took 2 bases from V and 5 from J; bases not matched to a gene: 8. This chain's CDR3 is CSARQGTGDYQPQHF. CDR3 nucleotide sequence: TGCAGTGCTAGACAGGGGACAGGAGATTATCAGCCCCAGCATTTT.

This clonotype appeared a few times. V gene TRBV11-2 combines with J gene TRBJ2-2, with 9 positions matching TRBD1. V trimming: 4 bases; J trimming: 1 base; junction bases outside the gene matches: 10. The germline gives CDR1 SGHAT, CDR2 FQNNGV. This CDR3 region has 18 residues. Written as DNA, the CDR3 is TGTGCCAGCAGCTGGGGTTCGGGACAGGGCGAGAACACCGGGGAGCTGTTTTTT. Its translation is CASSWGSGQGENTGELFF.

This clonotype was observed many times. The rearrangement links TRBV9 to TRBJ1-4; no firm D call. In germline, CDR1 is SGDLS, CDR2 YYNGEE. V lost 0 bases and J 5 bases, leaving 8 bases between the germline ends. The CDR3 contains 14 residues. In nucleotides, the CDR3 is TGTGCCAGCAGCGTAGGACGGCAGAATGAAAAACTGTTTTTT. Translation: CASSVGRQNEKLFF.

The V gene is TRBV12-3 or TRBV12-4, the J gene TRBJ1-1; 8 nucleotides align to TRBD1. This CDR3 has 13 amino acids. J gave up 7 bases and V 6 bases, and 7 bases lay outside the gene matches. CDR3 in DNA: TGTGCCAGCAGCTACCAAGGACAGGGTGAAGCTTTCTTT. This encodes CASSYQGQGEAFF.

This clonotype has at least ten counts. The rearrangement uses TRBV6-4 and TRBJ2-7; D gene unclear. CDR1 and CDR2 (germline): MRHNA, SNTAGT. The CDR3 contains 17 residues. V gave up 2 bases and J gave up 3 bases, with 20 bases separating them. The DNA of the CDR3 is TGTGCCAGCAGTGACGAGAATCTGGCGGATAAAAACTACGAGCAGTACTTC. Its protein product is CASSDENLADKNYEQYF.

This clonotype was detected ten times or more. The V and J genes are TRBV6-1 and TRBJ2-5; 8 bases are a match to TRBD2. Germline lookup yields CDR1 MNHNS and CDR2 SASEGT. This CDR3 region has 15 residues. The J segment lost 1 base and the V segment lost 10 bases, leaving 11 bases of the junction unmatched. The CDR3 bases are TGTGCCACCGCGAGGGGACTAGGTTTCCAAGAGACCCAGTACTTC. Encoded protein: CATARGLGFQETQYF.

This clonotype was counted many times. V gene TRBV7-6 combines with J gene TRBJ2-1, with 12 positions matching TRBD2. CDR1 is SGHVS, CDR2 FNYEAQ, per germline. V dropped 8 bases and J dropped 2; count of bases not matched to a gene: 7. The CDR3 is made up of 16 amino acids. Here the CDR3 reads CASSLAGGPTYNEQFF. DNA of the CDR3: TGTGCCAGCTCCCTAGCGGGAGGGCCGACCTACAATGAGCAGTTCTTC.

For this clonotype: Given a much more abundant clone one base away, this may be a read error. The V and J genes are TRBV19 and TRBJ1-2; no firm D call. The CDR3 extends over 13 amino acids. Trimming stripped 4 bases from V and 14 bases from J, with 20 bases between. Germline values: CDR1 LNHDA, CDR2 SQIVND (reference sequence). CDR3 bases: TGTGCCAGTAGTACCCAGTACGGAACGGAGAATACCTTC. It encodes CASSTQYGTENTF.